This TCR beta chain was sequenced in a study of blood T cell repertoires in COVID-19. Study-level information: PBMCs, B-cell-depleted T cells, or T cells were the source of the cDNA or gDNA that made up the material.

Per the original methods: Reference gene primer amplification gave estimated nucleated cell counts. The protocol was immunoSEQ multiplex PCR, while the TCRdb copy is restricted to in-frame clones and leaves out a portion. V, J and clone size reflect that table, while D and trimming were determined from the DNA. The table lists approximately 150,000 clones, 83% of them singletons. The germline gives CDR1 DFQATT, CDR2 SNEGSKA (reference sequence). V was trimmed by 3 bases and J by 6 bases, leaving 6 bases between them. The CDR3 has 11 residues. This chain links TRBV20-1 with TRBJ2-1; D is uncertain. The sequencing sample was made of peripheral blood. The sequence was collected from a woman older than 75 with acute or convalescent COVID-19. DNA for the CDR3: TGCAGTGCTAGCAGGTCCAATGAGCAGTTCTTC. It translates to CSASRSNEQFF.